These 20 T cell receptor beta chains were sequenced from one sample in a study of cytomegalovirus exposure and HLA in healthy donors. 13 Jbeta primers and 60 Vbeta primers were used for the PCR. Libraries were prepared by immunoSEQ multiplex PCR; TCRdb keeps only in-frame clonotypes and omits some of them. The data show 150,000 to 200,000 clones, over 65% seen once. Sequencing input: PBMCs. Receptors originate from a woman aged 40 to 50 in good health and CMV-seronegative.

J is TRBJ2-7 and V is TRBV6-6, with 7 positions matching TRBD1. Germline V gene data show CDR1 as MNHNY and CDR2 as SVGAGI (reference sequence). With 0 bases clipped from V and 2 bases from J, the junction kept 7 bases outside the gene matches. The CDR3 runs 16 residues. This CDR3 is CASSYSYRDRTYEQYF. The CDR3 region has the DNA TGTGCCAGCAGTTACTCGTACCGGGACAGAACCTACGAGCAGTACTTC.

V gene TRBV28 combines with J gene TRBJ2-3; maybe TRBD1 (7 bases). Germline CDR1 and CDR2: MDHEN and SYDVKM. Trimming removed 1 base at V and 2 bases at J, with 10 bases between. The CDR3 has 15 amino acids. The CDR3 sequence is CASSLSGGHTDTQYF. Written as DNA, the CDR3 is TGTGCCAGCAGTTTATCAGGGGGGCACACAGATACGCAGTATTTT.

The V call is TRBV11-2, the J call TRBJ2-1, with no clear D. The CDR3 is 14 amino acids. V lost 0 bases, J lost 7 bases, and 10 bases lay in between. Germline CDR1 and CDR2: SGHAT and FQNNGV. CDR3 amino acids: CASSLDPLQNEQFF. The CDR3 bases are TGTGCCAGCAGCTTAGATCCCCTACAGAATGAGCAGTTCTTC.

This chain connects TRBV15 to TRBJ2-7, with 7 bases fitting TRBD2. The last part of the DNA fits TRBJ2-5 better; the J call may be wrong. Germline CDR1 LNHNV, CDR2 YYDKDF (reference sequence). This CDR3 region has 16 residues. The CDR3 region has the DNA TGTGCCACCAGCAGAGATGGGGGGGTTGGGCAAGAGACCCAGTACTTC. It codes for CATSRDGGVGQETQYF.

J is TRBJ1-1 and V is TRBV2; D call uncertain. In germline, CDR1 is SNHLY, CDR2 FYNNEI. The CDR3 sequence is 14 residues long. V dropped 4 bases and J dropped 0 bases, with 9 bases sitting between them. As DNA, the CDR3 is TGTGCCAGCAGTGCCCAGGCGTTGAACACTGAAGCTTTCTTT. Translating it yields CASSAQALNTEAFF.

V gene TRBV19 combines with J gene TRBJ1-4; a possible D gene is TRBD1 (5 bases). Germline loops: CDR1 LNHDA, CDR2 SQIVND (reference sequence). The CDR3 runs 14 residues. V lost 5 bases, J lost 8 bases, and 15 bases lay in between. The CDR3 nucleotides read TGTGCCAGTAGTCGTGGCAGGGTAGAAGAAAAACTGTTTTTT. Its protein is CASSRGRVEEKLFF.

The gene calls are TRBV29-1 and TRBJ1-4, with D possibly TRBD1 on 6 matching bases. The V end lost 7 bases, the J end lost 8 bases, and 17 bases lay between the germline ends. Germline CDR1 is SQVTM and CDR2 is ANQGSEA. The CDR3 length is 13 residues. For the CDR3, the DNA is TGCAGCGCGGCCCCAGGGGTCGGCGAAAAACTGTTTTTT. Amino acids: CSAAPGVGEKLFF.

The chain has TRBV2 and TRBJ2-3; D ambiguous. The V and J ends lost 7 bases and 2 bases respectively, with 13 bases between them. CDR1 and CDR2 (germline): SNHLY, FYNNEI. The CDR3 contains 14 residues. CDR3: CASTAQLNTDTQYF. DNA of the CDR3: TGTGCCAGCACAGCACAGCTTAACACAGATACGCAGTATTTT.

This chain connects TRBV20-1 to TRBJ1-3; D gene ambiguous. Germline V gene lookup returns CDR1 DFQATT and CDR2 SNEGSKA (reference sequence). The CDR3 covers 11 residues. The ends were cut back, 3 bases at V and 4 bases at J, with 4 bases in the middle. The CDR3 nucleotides read TGCAGTGCTAGTGCGGGAAACACCATATATTTT. Translation: CSASAGNTIYF.

This chain joins TRBV7-9 and TRBJ2-5; TRBD1 matches at 10 bases. Trimming took 2 bases from V and 6 from J; bases not matched to a gene: 15. Per the germline V gene, CDR1 is SEHNR and CDR2 is FQNEAQ (reference sequence). The CDR3 has 18 residues. The CDR3, as DNA: TGTGCCAGCAGCTTAATTGGAACCCGGGACAGGGGTGGGAAGACCCAGTACTTC. Translation: CASSLIGTRDRGGKTQYF.

The chain recombines TRBV7-9 with TRBJ2-1; the D is unclear. The germline V gene encodes CDR1 SEHNR and CDR2 FQNEAQ (reference sequence). With 4 bases removed from V and 0 bases from J, the gap between germline ends came to 10 bases. There are 15 residues in the CDR3. CDR3 loop: CASSSRVSSYNEQFF. CDR3 DNA sequence: TGTGCCAGCAGCTCCCGTGTGAGCTCCTACAATGAGCAGTTCTTC.

The rearrangement uses TRBV4-1 and TRBJ1-2; D unresolved. CDR3 length equals 14 residues. Germline-derived CDR1 and CDR2 are MGHRA and YSYEKL. V lost 1 base and J 5 bases, leaving 11 bases between the germline ends. The CDR3: CASSQGQVKYGYTF. The DNA of the CDR3 is TGCGCCAGCAGCCAAGGGCAGGTGAAATATGGCTACACCTTC.

This clone is a singleton in its sample. CDR3 loop: CASSPRQGTEQYF. The CDR3 nucleotides read TGTGCCAGCAGCCCTAGACAGGGTACCGAGCAGTACTTC. The rearrangement uses TRBV9 and TRBJ2-7; 7 bases match TRBD1. The germline V gene encodes CDR1 SGDLS and CDR2 YYNGEE. Trimming took 4 bases from V and 6 from J; bases not matched to a gene: 7. This CDR3 has 13 amino acids.

The CDR3 spells CASSQEYRFNQPQHF. Written as DNA, the CDR3 is TGCGCCAGCAGCCAAGAGTATAGATTCAATCAGCCCCAGCATTTT. The gene calls are TRBV4-1 and TRBJ1-5, with D uncertain. Germline CDR1 reads MGHRA; CDR2 reads YSYEKL. This CDR3 contains 15 residues. Trimming took off 0 bases at V and 3 bases at J, with 9 bases between the two ends.

The V gene is TRBV14, the J gene TRBJ2-7, with a weak D call TRBD2 (6 bases). CDR3 length: 15 amino acids. CDR1 SGHDN and CDR2 FVKESK come from the germline V gene. V was pared by 2 bases and J by 1 base, with 12 bases between. In nucleotides, the CDR3 is TGTGCCAGCAGCCAAAGAGGGCGGGGATCCTACGAGCAGTACTTC. It specifies CASSQRGRGSYEQYF.

The chain recombines TRBV6-1 with TRBJ1-5, with D uncertain. The V and J ends lost 7 bases and 1 base respectively, with 11 bases between them. The germline gives CDR1 MNHNS, CDR2 SASEGT. The CDR3 has 14 amino acids. The CDR3 DNA reads as TGTGCCAGCAAACCATTCGGGAGCAATCAGCCCCAGCATTTT. Encoded protein: CASKPFGSNQPQHF.

This sequence joins TRBV6-1 and TRBJ2-7; tentative D call: TRBD2 (6 bases). Trimming took off 7 bases at V and 12 bases at J, with 19 bases between the two ends. The length of the CDR3 is 12 residues. Germline loops: CDR1 MNHNS, CDR2 SASEGT. The CDR3 protein is CASKIGSLLPYF. The CDR3 DNA is TGTGCCAGCAAGATCGGGAGCCTTCTGCCGTACTTC.

The rearrangement joins TRBV6-1 to TRBJ1-6; 7 bases agree with TRBD1. From germline, CDR1 is MNHNS and CDR2 SASEGT. The CDR3 is 15 amino acids. Trimming removed 4 bases from V and 5 bases from J; junction bases left unmatched: 5. The CDR3 region has the DNA TGTGCCAGCAGTGTGGACAGGCTAGATAATTCACCCCTCCACTTT. This translates into CASSVDRLDNSPLHF.

This chain joins TRBV7-8 and TRBJ2-7; 7 bases match TRBD1. V lost 7 bases to trimming and J lost 3 bases; unmatched junction nucleotides: 9. Germline V gene sequence: CDR1 SGHVS, CDR2 FQNEAQ. The CDR3 sequence is 14 residues long. CDR3 sequence (DNA): TGTGCCAGCACCGGGACAGAGCACCACTACGAGCAGTACTTC. It codes for CASTGTEHHYEQYF.

This chain connects TRBV5-1 to TRBJ1-2; D gene ambiguous. This CDR3 is 14 amino acids long. Germline V gene lookup returns CDR1 SGHRS and CDR2 YFSETQ. Trimming took off 0 bases at V and 1 base at J, with 7 bases between the two ends. CDR3: CASSLESVNYGYTF. CDR3 nucleotides: TGCGCCAGCAGCTTGGAGTCGGTTAACTATGGCTACACCTTC.